The sequence of this T cell receptor beta chain was determined in a study of response to subunit inactivated influenza vaccine. The germline V gene has CDR1 MNHEY and CDR2 SMNVEV (reference sequence). CDR3 length: 13 amino acids. The ends were cut back, 5 bases at V and 9 bases at J, with 14 bases in the middle. TCRdb processed the RT-PCR reads anew with MiXCR; each CDR3 protein has one entry. The data contain some 570,000 distinct CDR3 sequences, around 11% of them singletons. These same records also appear under a second study, on T cells expressing NK-cell markers. That paper notes: 5'RACE template switching with UMIs generated TCR beta cDNA.

The sequencing used PBMCs from blood, collected on the day of vaccination. This clonotype was sampled from a man aged 50 to 59 who received an inactivated influenza vaccine. The genes are TRBV27 and TRBJ2-1, with D uncertain. As DNA, the CDR3 is TGTGCCAGCAGTACAAATACGGTCGGTGAGCAGTTCTTC. It translates to CASSTNTVGEQFF.